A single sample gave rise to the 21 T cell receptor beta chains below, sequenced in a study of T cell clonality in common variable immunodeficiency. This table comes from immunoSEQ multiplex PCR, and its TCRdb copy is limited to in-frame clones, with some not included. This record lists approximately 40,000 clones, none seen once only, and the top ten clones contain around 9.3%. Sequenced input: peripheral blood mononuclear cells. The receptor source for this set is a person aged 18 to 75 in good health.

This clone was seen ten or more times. Partial CDR3 DNA: TGTGCCAGCAGCCTGGGCACGTTGGATGAG. Amino acid sequence: CASSLGTLDE. The full CDR3 protein reads CASSLGTLDEQFF. This chain connects TRBV7-2 to TRBJ2-1; no firm D call. The read comes to an end 3 residues before the CDR3 does, leaving the germline J gene to fill in the end. Germline V CDR1 and CDR2: SGHTA, FQGNSA. The CDR3 has 13 amino acids. Trimming removed 5 bases at V and 8 bases at J, with 13 bases between.

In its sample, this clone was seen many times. The CDR3 loop is CASSDRQGNWGAKNIQYF. The CDR3 bases that were read are TGTGCCAGCAGTGACCGACAGGGGAATTGGGGAGCCAAAAACATT. The gene calls are TRBV6-4 and TRBJ2-4; TRBD1 matches at 8 bases. The read ends 3 residues shy of where the CDR3 ends; the end is completed using the germline J gene. The germline V gene encodes CDR1 MRHNA and CDR2 SNTAGT. The length of the CDR3 is 18 residues. V shed 2 bases and J 0 bases; nucleotides not matched to a gene: 9.

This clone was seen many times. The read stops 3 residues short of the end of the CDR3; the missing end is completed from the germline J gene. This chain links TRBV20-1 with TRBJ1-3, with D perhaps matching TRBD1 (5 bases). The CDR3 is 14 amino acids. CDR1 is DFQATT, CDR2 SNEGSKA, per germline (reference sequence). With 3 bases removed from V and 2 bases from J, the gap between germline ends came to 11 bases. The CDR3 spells CSARPGGTGNTIYF. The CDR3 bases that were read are TGCAGTGCTAGGCCTGGGGGGACTGGAAACACC.

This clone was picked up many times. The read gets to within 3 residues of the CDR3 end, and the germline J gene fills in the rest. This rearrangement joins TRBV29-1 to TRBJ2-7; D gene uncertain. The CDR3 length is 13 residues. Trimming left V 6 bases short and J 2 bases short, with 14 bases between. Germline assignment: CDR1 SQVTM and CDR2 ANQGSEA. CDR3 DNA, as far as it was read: TGCAGCGTGGAATTGGGCTCTGCCTACGAG. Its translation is CSVELGSAYE. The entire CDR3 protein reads CSVELGSAYEQYF.

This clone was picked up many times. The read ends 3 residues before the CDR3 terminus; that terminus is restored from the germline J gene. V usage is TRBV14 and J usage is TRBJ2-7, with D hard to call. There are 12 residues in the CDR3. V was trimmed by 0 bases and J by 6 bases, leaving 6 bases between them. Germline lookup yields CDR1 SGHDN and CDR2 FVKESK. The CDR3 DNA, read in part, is TGTGCCAGCAGCCAAGAGGGCCTCGAG. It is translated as CASSQEGLE. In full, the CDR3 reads CASSQEGLEQYF.

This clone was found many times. The CDR3: CSASEQRGTDTQYF. CDR3 DNA, as far as it was read: TGCAGTGCTAGCGAGCAGCGGGGCACAGATACG. The rearrangement links TRBV20-1 to TRBJ2-3; maybe TRBD2 (6 bases). The CDR3 end lies 3 residues beyond the end of the read and is filled in from the germline J gene. The CDR3 is made up of 14 amino acids. Germline V lookup: CDR1 DFQATT, CDR2 SNEGSKA (reference sequence). Trimming took 3 bases from V and 1 from J, leaving 11 bases between them.

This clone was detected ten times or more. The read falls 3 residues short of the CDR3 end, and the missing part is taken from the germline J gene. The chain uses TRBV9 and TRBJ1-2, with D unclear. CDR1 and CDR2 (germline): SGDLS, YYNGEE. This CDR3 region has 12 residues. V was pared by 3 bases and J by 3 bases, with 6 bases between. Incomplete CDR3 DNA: TGTGCCAGCAGCGGAGGCTACTATGGC. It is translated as CASSGGYYG. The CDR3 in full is CASSGGYYGYTF.

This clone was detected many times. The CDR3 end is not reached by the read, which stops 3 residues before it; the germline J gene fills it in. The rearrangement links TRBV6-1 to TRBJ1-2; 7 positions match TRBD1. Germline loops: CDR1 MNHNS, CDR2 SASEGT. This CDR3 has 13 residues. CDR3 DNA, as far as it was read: TGTGCCAGCAGTGAACAGACAGGGTCCGGC. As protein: CASSEQTGSG. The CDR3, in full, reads CASSEQTGSGYTF.

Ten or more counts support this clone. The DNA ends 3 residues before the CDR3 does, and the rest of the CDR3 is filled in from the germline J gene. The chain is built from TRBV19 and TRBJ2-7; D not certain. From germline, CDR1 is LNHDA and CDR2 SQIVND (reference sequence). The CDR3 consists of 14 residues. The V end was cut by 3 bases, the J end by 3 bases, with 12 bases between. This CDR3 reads CASSILGYYYEQYF. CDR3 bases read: TGTGCCAGTAGTATTCTCGGATACTACTACGAG.

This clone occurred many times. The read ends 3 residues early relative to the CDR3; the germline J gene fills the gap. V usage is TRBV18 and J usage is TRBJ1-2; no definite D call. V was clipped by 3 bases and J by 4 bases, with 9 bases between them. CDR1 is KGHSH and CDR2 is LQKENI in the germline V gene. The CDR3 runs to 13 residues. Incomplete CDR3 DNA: TGTGCCAGCTCACCGCCAGGATTCTATGGC. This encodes CASSPPGFYG. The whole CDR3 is CASSPPGFYGYTF.

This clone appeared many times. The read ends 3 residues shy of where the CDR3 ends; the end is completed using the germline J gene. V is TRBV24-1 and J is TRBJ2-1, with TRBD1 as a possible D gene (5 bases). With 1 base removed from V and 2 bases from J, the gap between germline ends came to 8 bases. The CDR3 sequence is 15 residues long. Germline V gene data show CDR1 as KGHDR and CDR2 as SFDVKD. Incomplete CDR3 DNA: TGTGCCACCAGTGATTTCGCAGGGCCCTACAATGAG. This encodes CATSDFAGPYNE. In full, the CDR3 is CATSDFAGPYNEQFF.

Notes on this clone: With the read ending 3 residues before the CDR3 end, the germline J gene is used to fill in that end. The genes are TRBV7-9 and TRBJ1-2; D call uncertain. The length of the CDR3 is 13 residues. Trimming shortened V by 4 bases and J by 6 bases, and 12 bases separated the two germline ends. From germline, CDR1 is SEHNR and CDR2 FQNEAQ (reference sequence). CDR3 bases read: TGTGCCAGCAGCTCGTCCCCAGGCGATGGC. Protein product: CASSSSPGDG. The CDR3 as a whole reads CASSSSPGDGYTF.

The CDR3 is CASSGAGEVETQYF. The DNA read from the CDR3 is TGCGCCAGCAGTGGGGCAGGGGAAGTAGAGACC. The chain couples TRBV10-2 to TRBJ2-5; D may be TRBD1 (6 bases). The read comes to an end 3 residues before the CDR3 does, leaving the germline J gene to fill in the end. In germline, CDR1 is WSHSY, CDR2 SAAADI. The V end was cut by 4 bases, the J end by 4 bases, with 13 bases between. The CDR3 length is 14 residues.

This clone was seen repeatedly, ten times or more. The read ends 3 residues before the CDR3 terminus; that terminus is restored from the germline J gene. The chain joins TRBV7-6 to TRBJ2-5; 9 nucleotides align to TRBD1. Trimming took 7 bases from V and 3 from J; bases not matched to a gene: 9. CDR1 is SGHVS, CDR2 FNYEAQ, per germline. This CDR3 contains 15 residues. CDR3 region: CASKPGTGREETQYF. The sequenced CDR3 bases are TGTGCCAGCAAGCCCGGGACAGGGCGGGAAGAGACC.

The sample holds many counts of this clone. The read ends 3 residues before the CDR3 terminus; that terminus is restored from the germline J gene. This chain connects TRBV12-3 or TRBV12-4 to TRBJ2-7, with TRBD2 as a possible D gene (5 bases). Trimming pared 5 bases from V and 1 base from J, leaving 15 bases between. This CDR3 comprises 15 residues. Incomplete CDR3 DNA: TGTGCCAGCAGTCCCTCGGGGTCGCTATCCTACGAG. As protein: CASSPSGSLSYE. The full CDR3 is CASSPSGSLSYEQYF.

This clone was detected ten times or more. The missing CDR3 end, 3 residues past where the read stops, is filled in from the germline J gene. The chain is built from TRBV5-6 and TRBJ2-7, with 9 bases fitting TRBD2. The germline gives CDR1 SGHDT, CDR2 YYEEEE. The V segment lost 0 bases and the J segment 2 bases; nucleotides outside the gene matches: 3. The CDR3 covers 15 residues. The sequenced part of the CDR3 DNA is TGTGCCAGCAGCTTGGAACTAGCGGGCCCCTACGAG. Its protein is CASSLELAGPYE. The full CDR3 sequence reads CASSLELAGPYEQYF.

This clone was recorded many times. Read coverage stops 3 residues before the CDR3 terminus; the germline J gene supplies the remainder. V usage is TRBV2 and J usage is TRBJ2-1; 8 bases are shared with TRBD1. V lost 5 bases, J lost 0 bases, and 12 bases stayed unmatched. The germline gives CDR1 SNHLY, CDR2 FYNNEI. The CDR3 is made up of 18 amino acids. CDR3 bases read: TGTGCCAGCAGTTCCCAACAGGGGGGAGGAAGCTCCTACAATGAG. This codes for CASSSQQGGGSSYNE. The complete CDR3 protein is CASSSQQGGGSSYNEQFF.

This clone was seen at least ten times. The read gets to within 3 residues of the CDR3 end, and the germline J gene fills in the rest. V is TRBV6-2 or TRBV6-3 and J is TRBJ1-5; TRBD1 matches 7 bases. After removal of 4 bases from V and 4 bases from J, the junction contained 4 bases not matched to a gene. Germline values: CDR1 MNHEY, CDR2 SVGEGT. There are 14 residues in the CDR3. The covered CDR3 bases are TGTGCCAGCAGTTTTCCAGGGGGTAATCAGCCC. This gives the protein CASSFPGGNQP. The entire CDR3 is CASSFPGGNQPQHF.

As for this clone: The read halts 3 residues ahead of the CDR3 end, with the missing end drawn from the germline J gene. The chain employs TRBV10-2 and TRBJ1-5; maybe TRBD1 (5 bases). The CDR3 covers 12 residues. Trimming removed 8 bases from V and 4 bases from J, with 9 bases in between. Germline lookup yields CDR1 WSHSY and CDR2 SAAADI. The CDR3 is CASVGENQPQHF. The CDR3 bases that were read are TGCGCCAGCGTAGGGGAGAATCAGCCC.

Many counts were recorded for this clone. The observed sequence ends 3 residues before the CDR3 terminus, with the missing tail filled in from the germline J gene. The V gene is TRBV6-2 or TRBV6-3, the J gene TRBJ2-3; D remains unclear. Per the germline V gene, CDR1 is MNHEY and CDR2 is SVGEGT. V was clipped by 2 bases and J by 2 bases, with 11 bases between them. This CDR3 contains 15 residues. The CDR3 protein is CASSYGQSHTDTQYF. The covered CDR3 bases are TGTGCCAGCAGTTACGGGCAGAGCCACACAGATACG.

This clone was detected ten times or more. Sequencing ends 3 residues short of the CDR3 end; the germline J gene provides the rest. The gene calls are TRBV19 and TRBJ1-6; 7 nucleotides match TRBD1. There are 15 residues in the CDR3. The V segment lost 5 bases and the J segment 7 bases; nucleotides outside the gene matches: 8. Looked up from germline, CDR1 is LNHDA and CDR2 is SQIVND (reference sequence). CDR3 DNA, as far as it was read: TGTGCCAGTAGTGACAGGGCGAAACCGAATTCACCC. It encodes CASSDRAKPNSP. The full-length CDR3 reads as CASSDRAKPNSPLHF.